Following are 27 T cell receptor beta chains from one sample sequenced in a study of read filtering for tumor transcriptome and immune sequencing. From approximately 400 ng of RNA, a library with molecular barcoded alpha/delta and beta/gamma adaptors was made. TCRdb ran MiXCR on the reads and lists one entry per CDR3 protein. The sample yields some 41,000 distinct CDR3 sequences, roughly 13% seen once. Input material: a population of CD138-negative cells sorted from bone marrow. The source is a donor at least 40 years old with multiple myeloma.

This clonotype was seen only a few times. This may come from a read error, since a much larger clone is one base off. The CDR3 DNA sequence: TGTGCCAGCAGCTCGCAAGCGGGACTAGCGGTCTACGAGCAGTACTTC. Translated: CASSSQAGLAVYEQYF. V usage is TRBV5-4 and J usage is TRBJ2-7, with 11 bases identical to TRBD2. The J segment lost 3 bases and the V segment lost 3 bases, leaving 8 bases of the junction unmatched. CDR1 and CDR2 from the germline V gene are SGHNT and YYREEE (reference sequence). The CDR3 has 16 residues.

This clonotype was found many times. The chain links TRBV20-1 to TRBJ2-1, with a weak D call TRBD2 (6 bases). V was shortened by 5 bases and J by 0 bases, with 11 bases between the two germline ends. Germline CDR1 and CDR2: DFQATT and SNEGSKA (reference sequence). The CDR3 sequence is 14 residues long. Written as DNA, the CDR3 is TGCAGTGCTCGGTTAGCGGACTCCTACAATGAGCAGTTCTTC. Translation: CSARLADSYNEQFF.

This clonotype has ten or more counts. The V call is TRBV7-2, the J call TRBJ2-1; maybe TRBD1 (5 bases). CDR1 and CDR2 (germline): SGHTA, FQGNSA. The V end lost 6 bases, the J end lost 8 bases, and 17 bases lay between the germline ends. The CDR3 consists of 14 residues. The CDR3 region is CASRERGWRDEQFF. In DNA form, the CDR3 reads TGTGCCAGCAGGGAAAGGGGTTGGAGAGATGAGCAGTTCTTC.

This clonotype was seen repeatedly, ten times or more. The chain is built from TRBV3-1 and TRBJ2-7; D remains ambiguous. This CDR3 comprises 13 residues. Trimming left V 1 base short and J 6 bases short, with 10 bases between. In germline, CDR1 is LGHDT, CDR2 YNNKEL (reference sequence). CDR3 sequence: CASSQGSVSEQYF. The CDR3 nucleotides are TGTGCCAGCAGCCAAGGGTCCGTTAGCGAGCAGTACTTC.

This clonotype was counted many times. This chain connects TRBV3-1 to TRBJ2-7; D gene unclear. Deletions cut 0 bases from V and 4 bases from J, with 7 bases between. This CDR3 is 13 amino acids long. Per germline, CDR1 LGHDT and CDR2 YNNKEL (reference sequence). The CDR3 reads CASSQDLSYEQYF. CDR3 in DNA: TGTGCCAGCAGCCAAGATCTTTCGTACGAGCAGTACTTC.

The sample holds many counts of this clonotype. This chain links TRBV12-3 or TRBV12-4 with TRBJ2-7; unclear D gene. V was trimmed by 6 bases and J by 0 bases, leaving 12 bases between them. The CDR3 covers 14 residues. CDR3 region: CASSADGYSYEQYF. The CDR3 region has the DNA TGTGCCAGCAGCGCGGACGGATACTCCTACGAGCAGTACTTC.

This clonotype was seen at least ten times. The gene calls are TRBV20-1 and TRBJ1-4, with D possibly being TRBD1 (5 bases). CDR3 length equals 15 residues. Trimming removed 1 base from V and 4 bases from J, with 13 bases in between. Germline assignment: CDR1 DFQATT and CDR2 SNEGSKA (reference sequence). In nucleotides, the CDR3 is TGCAGTGCTAGAGTACCGGGAGGGGATAATGAAAAACTGTTTTTT. Encoded protein: CSARVPGGDNEKLFF.

As regards this clonotype: A much larger clone lies one base from this, so it may be a read error. The CDR3 DNA sequence: TGTGCCAGCAGTGGTGAGGCTATCGGGGGGGCGTCTAGAGAGACCCAGTACTTC. Protein sequence: CASSGEAIGGASRETQYF. The chain has TRBV25-1 and TRBJ2-5; TRBD2 aligns across 8 bases. Per germline, CDR1 MGHDK and CDR2 SYGVNS. The CDR3 length is 18 residues. Trimming at V came to 4 bases and at J to 4 bases, leaving 17 bases not matched to a gene.

Ten or more counts support this clonotype. V and J are TRBV20-1 and TRBJ2-3; TRBD1 agrees at 10 bases. CDR1 is DFQATT and CDR2 is SNEGSKA in the germline V gene (reference sequence). The length of the CDR3 is 13 residues. The V gene end was trimmed by 6 bases and the J gene end by 3 bases; junction bases not matched to a gene: 3. The CDR3 nucleotides read TGCAGTGCCAGACAGGGGGCAACAGATACGCAGTATTTT. Translating gives CSARQGATDTQYF.

This clonotype was seen ten or more times. The V and J genes are TRBV25-1 and TRBJ2-5; D is perhaps TRBD1 (5 bases). V lost 3 bases and J lost 3, with 17 bases in between. CDR1 and CDR2 from the germline V gene are MGHDK and SYGVNS. The CDR3 covers 16 residues. The DNA of the CDR3 is TGTGCCAGCAGTGACTTTACGAGCAGGGCCGAAGAGACCCAGTACTTC. It is translated as CASSDFTSRAEETQYF. Full variable domain (rest looked up from reference TRBV25-1 and TRBJ2-5): EADIYQTPRYLVIGTGKKITLECSQTMGHDKMYWYQQDPGMELHLIHYSYGVNSTEKGDLSSESTVSRIRTEHFPLTLESARPSHTSQYLCASSDFTSRAEETQYFGPGTRLLVL.

In this sample, this clonotype turned up many times. The gene calls are TRBV3-1 and TRBJ2-7, with TRBD2 identical over 10 bases. CDR3 length: 15 residues. Germline V gene lookup returns CDR1 LGHDT and CDR2 YNNKEL (reference sequence). V lost 4 bases, J lost 5 bases, and 8 bases stayed unmatched. The CDR3 nucleotides are TGTGCCAGCAGCCGATGGGCTAGCGGGAGCAACGAGCAGTACTTC. Its protein is CASSRWASGSNEQYF.

This clonotype was counted many times. A read error may account for a junction end that differs from germline. V gene TRBV23-1 combines with J gene TRBJ1-5; 8 nucleotides agree with TRBD1. Being an ORF, TRBV23-1 has a function that is uncertain. CDR3 length equals 16 residues. Here the CDR3 DNA reads TGCGCCAGCATTCAACAGGGGGTTTTTCCCAATCAGCCCCAGCATTTT. Translated, it gives CASIQQGVFPNQPQHF.

Notes on this clonotype: This could be a read error, since a much larger clone is one nucleotide away. The chain couples TRBV3-1 to TRBJ1-1; weak D call: TRBD1 (5 bases). Per the germline V gene, CDR1 is LGHDT and CDR2 is YNNKEL (reference sequence). The CDR3 covers 12 residues. CDR3 bases: TGTGCCGGCAGCCAAGATTGGGGGGTAGCTTTCTTT. This translates into CAGSQDWGVAFF. The full variable domain, in which reference TRBV3-1 and TRBJ1-1 provide the parts outside the CDR3, is DTAVSQTPKYLVTQMGNDKSIKCEQNLGHDTMYWYKQDSKKFLKIMFSYNNKELIINETVPNRFSPKSPDKAHLNLHINSLELGDSAVYFCAGSQDWGVAFFGQGTRLTVV.

This clonotype was recorded a few times. A read error likely explains this, since a far larger clone differs by one base. The final CDR3 position lacks the conserved phenylalanine or tryptophan, pointing to a likely read error. V is TRBV9 and J is TRBJ1-1, with D unresolved. The germline V gene has CDR1 SGDLS and CDR2 YYNGEE. The CDR3 is made up of 15 amino acids. The ends were cut back, 4 bases at V and 5 bases at J, with 18 bases in the middle. As DNA, the CDR3 is TGTGCCAGCAGCCACAGCCCGCTGGTTGGGACTGAAGCTTTCTCT. This encodes CASSHSPLVGTEAFS.

In its sample, this clonotype was seen many times. The V call is TRBV5-1, the J call TRBJ2-1; 9 bases match TRBD1. The germline V gene encodes CDR1 SGHRS and CDR2 YFSETQ. This CDR3 comprises 18 residues. V shed 0 bases, J shed 5 bases, and the junction held 12 bases outside the gene matches. The CDR3 region has the DNA TGCGCCAGCAGCTTGGAGGGGCCCGGGACAGGGAGAAACAATGAGCAGTTCTTC. This encodes CASSLEGPGTGRNNEQFF.

A note on this clonotype: A much larger clone sits a single nucleotide away, making a read error possible. This rearrangement joins TRBV6-5 to TRBJ1-1; D gene uncertain. The germline gives CDR1 MNHEY, CDR2 SVGAGI. The length of the CDR3 is 15 residues. The CDR3 is CASREEGYMNTEASF. The CDR3 nucleotides are TGTGCCAGCCGTGAGGAGGGTTACATGAACACTGAAGCTTCCTTT.

Remarks on this clonotype: This may come from a read error, since a much larger clone is one base off. The chain uses TRBV6-5 and TRBJ2-1; D call uncertain. The CDR3 spans 13 residues. CDR1 and CDR2 from the germline V gene are MNHEY and SVGAGI. CDR3 residues: CASSEQLENEQLF. Written as DNA, the CDR3 is TGTGCCAGCAGTGAGCAACTGGAAAATGAGCAGCTCTTC.

Many counts were recorded for this clonotype. V and J are TRBV29-1 and TRBJ2-1; 8 bases map to TRBD2. CDR1 SQVTM and CDR2 ANQGSEA come from the germline V gene. V dropped 6 bases and J dropped 0; count of bases not matched to a gene: 4. The CDR3 is 14 amino acids. The DNA for the CDR3 is TGCAGCGTCGTCGGGAGGGTCTCCTACAATGAGCAGTTCTTC. The encoded protein is CSVVGRVSYNEQFF.

Turning to this clonotype: The CDR3 does not end in the conserved phenylalanine or tryptophan, so this is likely a read error. The chain has TRBV19 and TRBJ2-1, with a weak D call TRBD1 (6 bases). Germline V gene data show CDR1 as LNHDA and CDR2 as SQIVND (reference sequence). CDR3 length equals 14 residues. V was clipped by 7 bases and J by 9 bases, with 19 bases between them. The CDR3 reads CASTKRQGLSEQFS. CDR3 DNA sequence: TGTGCCAGTACCAAACGTCAGGGGTTGAGTGAGCAGTTCTCC.

Many counts were recorded for this clonotype. The chain combines TRBV29-1 with TRBJ2-1; 14 nucleotides align to TRBD2. Per germline, CDR1 SQVTM and CDR2 ANQGSEA. J gave up 5 bases and V 4 bases, and 7 bases lay outside the gene matches. The length of the CDR3 is 16 residues. The CDR3 loop reads CSVGGGLAGVNNEQFF. As DNA, the CDR3 is TGCAGCGTTGGGGGGGGACTAGCGGGAGTCAACAATGAGCAGTTCTTC.

This clonotype was seen a handful of times. The chain links TRBV7-9 to TRBJ1-5; weak D call: TRBD1 (6 bases). The germline gives CDR1 SEHNR, CDR2 FQNEAQ (reference sequence). CDR3 length: 15 residues. Trimming left V 2 bases short and J 0 bases short, with 8 bases between. The CDR3 reads CASSLQGNSNQPQHF. CDR3 DNA sequence: TGTGCCAGCAGCTTACAGGGGAATAGCAATCAGCCCCAGCATTTT.

This clonotype was counted a few times. The chain links TRBV15 to TRBJ2-7; 9 positions match TRBD1. Per the germline V gene, CDR1 is LNHNV and CDR2 is YYDKDF (reference sequence). After removal of 1 base from V and 3 bases from J, the junction contained 4 bases not matched to a gene. The CDR3 length is 15 residues. CDR3 amino acids: CATSRAGTGYYEQYF. CDR3 coding DNA: TGTGCCACCAGCAGAGCCGGGACAGGGTACTACGAGCAGTACTTC.

This clonotype was recorded at least ten times. The chain recombines TRBV18 with TRBJ2-1; TRBD1 agrees at 8 bases. This CDR3 is 16 amino acids long. V dropped 0 bases and J dropped 6; count of bases not matched to a gene: 7. Germline assignment: CDR1 KGHSH and CDR2 LQKENI. The CDR3 DNA reads TGTGCCAGCTCACCACCCGGACAGGGTGTCGCCAATGAGCAGTTCTTC. This gives the protein CASSPPGQGVANEQFF.

This clonotype was counted between two and nine times. This rearrangement joins TRBV5-1 to TRBJ1-1; tentatively, D is TRBD1 (6 bases). This CDR3 has 13 residues. Germline V gives CDR1 SGHRS, CDR2 YFSETQ. Trimming took 4 bases from V and 7 from J, leaving 14 bases between them. As DNA, the CDR3 is TGCGCCAGCAGCCCCCTGAGACAGGTTGAAGCTTTCTTT. Its protein product is CASSPLRQVEAFF. The variable domain in full, with the rest retrieved from reference TRBV5-1 and TRBJ1-1, is KAGVTQTPRYLIKTRGQQVTLSCSPISGHRSVSWYQQTPGQGLQFLFEYFSETQRNKGNFPGRFSGRQFSNSRSEMNVSTLELGDSALYLCASSPLRQVEAFFGQGTRLTVV.

The chain is built from TRBV6-2 or TRBV6-3 and TRBJ2-1, with D uncertain. V dropped 8 bases and J dropped 2 bases, with 16 bases sitting between them. Germline assignment: CDR1 MNHEY and CDR2 SVGEGT. The CDR3 totals 15 residues. The CDR3 coding sequence is TGTGCCAGCGGATTCAGCGTGAATCCCTACAATGAGCAGTTCTTC. Translating it yields CASGFSVNPYNEQFF.

This chain connects TRBV7-9 to TRBJ2-1; possibly TRBD2 for D (6 bases). The CDR3 has 14 amino acids. V was shortened by 5 bases and J by 4 bases, with 12 bases between the two germline ends. Per the germline V gene, CDR1 is SEHNR and CDR2 is FQNEAQ (reference sequence). The CDR3 DNA reads as TGTGCCAGCAGCGGCCTAGCGCAGTACAATGAGCAGTTCTTC. It encodes CASSGLAQYNEQFF. The full variable domain, in which reference TRBV7-9 and TRBJ2-1 provide the parts outside the CDR3, is DTGVSQNPRHKITKRGQNVTFRCDPISEHNRLYWYRQTLGQGPEFLTYFQNEAQLEKSRLLSDRFSAERPKGSFSTLEIQRTEQGDSAMYLCASSGLAQYNEQFFGPGTRLTVL.

This clonotype was seen repeatedly, ten times or more. This sequence joins TRBV6-2 or TRBV6-3 and TRBJ2-7, with D hard to call. Germline V gene data show CDR1 as MNHEY and CDR2 as SVGEGT. The CDR3 length is 11 residues. V was pared by 5 bases and J by 5 bases, with 7 bases between. The CDR3: CASSRVDEQYF. The CDR3 DNA sequence: TGTGCCAGCAGTCGGGTGGACGAGCAGTACTTC.